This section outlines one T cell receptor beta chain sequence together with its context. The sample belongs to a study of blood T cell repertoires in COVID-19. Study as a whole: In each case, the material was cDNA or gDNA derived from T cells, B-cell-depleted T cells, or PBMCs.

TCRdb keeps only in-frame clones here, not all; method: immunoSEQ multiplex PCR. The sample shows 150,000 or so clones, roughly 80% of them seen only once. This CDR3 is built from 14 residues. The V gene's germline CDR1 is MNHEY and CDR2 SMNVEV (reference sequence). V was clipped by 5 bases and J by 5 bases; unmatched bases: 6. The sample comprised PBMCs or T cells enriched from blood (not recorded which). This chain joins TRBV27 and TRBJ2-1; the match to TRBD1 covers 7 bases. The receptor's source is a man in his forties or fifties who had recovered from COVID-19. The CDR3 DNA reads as TGTGCCAGCAGTCCCGGGACAGCCAACAATGAGCAGTTCTTC. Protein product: CASSPGTANNEQFF.